This T cell receptor (beta chain) was sequenced during a study of technical replicates of blood from a few donors. V was cut by 3 bases and J by 4 bases, with 13 bases left in between. This CDR3 contains 14 residues. CDR1 is SGDLS, CDR2 YYNGEE, per germline. The method was immunoSEQ multiplex PCR; TCRdb's version includes in-frame clones alone and lacks a portion of them. The data show 85,000 to 100,000 clones, 95% seen once. This receptor was taken from a human donor in good health. The sequenced material came from T cells isolated from PBMCs. The chain is built from TRBV9 and TRBJ1-2; tentatively, D is TRBD1 (5 bases). CDR3 residues: CASSARDFVYGYTF. The CDR3, as DNA: TGTGCCAGCAGCGCCCGGGACTTCGTCTATGGCTACACCTTC.